This TCR beta chain was captured in a study of blood T cell repertoires in COVID-19. Study background: PBMCs, B-cell-depleted T cells, or T cells provided the cDNA or gDNA that made up the material.

Sequenced by immunoSEQ multiplex PCR; TCRdb stores in-frame clones only, minus some. The data hold approximately 170,000 clones, with around 80% observed a single time. V lost 5 bases to trimming and J lost 4 bases, with 9 bases between them. Germline V gene lookup returns CDR1 SEHNR and CDR2 FQNEAQ (reference sequence). The CDR3 consists of 14 residues. The sequence was obtained from a woman in her 70s in a cohort exposed to, infected with or recovered from COVID-19 (not recorded which). The source material was PBMCs or T cells enriched from blood (not recorded which). The chain combines TRBV7-9 with TRBJ1-6, with D tentatively TRBD1 (6 bases). CDR3 DNA: TGTGCCAGCAGCCTGACAGGATATAATTCACCCCTCCACTTT. Amino acid sequence: CASSLTGYNSPLHF.